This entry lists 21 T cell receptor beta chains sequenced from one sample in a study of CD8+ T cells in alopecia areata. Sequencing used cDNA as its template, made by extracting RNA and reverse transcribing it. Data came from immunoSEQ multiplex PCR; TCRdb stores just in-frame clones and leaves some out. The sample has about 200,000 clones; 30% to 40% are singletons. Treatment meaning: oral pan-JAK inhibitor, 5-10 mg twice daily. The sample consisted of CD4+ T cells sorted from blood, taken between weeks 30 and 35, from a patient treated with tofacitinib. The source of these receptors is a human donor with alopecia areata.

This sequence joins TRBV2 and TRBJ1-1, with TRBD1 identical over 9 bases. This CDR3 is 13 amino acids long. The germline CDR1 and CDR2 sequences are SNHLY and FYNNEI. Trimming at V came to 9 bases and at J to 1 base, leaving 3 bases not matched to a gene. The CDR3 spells CASQGQGNTEAFF. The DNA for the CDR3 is TGTGCCAGTCAGGGACAGGGGAACACTGAAGCTTTCTTT.

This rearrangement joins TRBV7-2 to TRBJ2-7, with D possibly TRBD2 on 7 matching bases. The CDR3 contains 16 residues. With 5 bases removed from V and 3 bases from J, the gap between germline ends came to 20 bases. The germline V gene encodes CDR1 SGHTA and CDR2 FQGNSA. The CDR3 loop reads CASSGGALAGVYEQYF. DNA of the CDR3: TGTGCCAGCAGCGGGGGGGCGTTGGCGGGAGTCTACGAGCAGTACTTC.

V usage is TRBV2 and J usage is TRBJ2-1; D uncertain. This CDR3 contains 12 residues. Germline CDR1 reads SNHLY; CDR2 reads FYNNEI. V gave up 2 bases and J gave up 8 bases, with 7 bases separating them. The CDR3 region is CASSEIRDEQFF. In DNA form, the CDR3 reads TGTGCCAGCAGTGAAATACGGGATGAGCAGTTCTTC.

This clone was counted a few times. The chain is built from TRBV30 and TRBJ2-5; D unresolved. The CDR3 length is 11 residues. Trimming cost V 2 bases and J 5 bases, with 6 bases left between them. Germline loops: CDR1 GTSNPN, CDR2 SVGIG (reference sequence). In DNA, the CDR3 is TGTGCCTGGAGTCTGGCGGAGACCCAGTACTTC. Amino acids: CAWSLAETQYF.

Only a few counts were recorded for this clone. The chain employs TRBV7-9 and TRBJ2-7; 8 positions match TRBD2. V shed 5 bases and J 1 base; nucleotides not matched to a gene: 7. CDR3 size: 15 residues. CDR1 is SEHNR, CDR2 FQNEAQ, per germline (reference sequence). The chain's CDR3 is CASSAGGTLSYEQYF. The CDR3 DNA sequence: TGTGCCAGCAGCGCGGGGGGCACGTTATCCTACGAGCAGTACTTC.

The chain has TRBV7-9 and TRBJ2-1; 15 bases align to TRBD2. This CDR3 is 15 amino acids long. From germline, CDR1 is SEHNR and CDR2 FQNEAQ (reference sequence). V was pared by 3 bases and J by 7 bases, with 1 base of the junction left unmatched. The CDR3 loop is CASSLGLAGGNEQFF. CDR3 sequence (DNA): TGTGCCAGCAGCTTGGGACTAGCGGGAGGTAATGAGCAGTTCTTC. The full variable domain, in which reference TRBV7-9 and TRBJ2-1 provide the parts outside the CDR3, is DTGVSQNPRHKITKRGQNVTFRCDPISEHNRLYWYRQTLGQGPEFLTYFQNEAQLEKSRLLSDRFSAERPKGSFSTLEIQRTEQGDSAMYLCASSLGLAGGNEQFFGPGTRLTVL.

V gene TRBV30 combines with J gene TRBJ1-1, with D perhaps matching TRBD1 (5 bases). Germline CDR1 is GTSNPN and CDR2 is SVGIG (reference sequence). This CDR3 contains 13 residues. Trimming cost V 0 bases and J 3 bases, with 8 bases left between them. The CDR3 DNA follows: TGTGCCTGGAGTGTATGGGGGGACACTGAAGCTTTCTTT. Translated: CAWSVWGDTEAFF.

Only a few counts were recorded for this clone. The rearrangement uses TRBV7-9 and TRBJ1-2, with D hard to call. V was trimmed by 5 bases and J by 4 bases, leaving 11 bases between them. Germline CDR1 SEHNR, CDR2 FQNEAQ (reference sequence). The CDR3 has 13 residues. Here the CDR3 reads CASSPRESYGYTF. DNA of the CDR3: TGTGCCAGCAGCCCTAGGGAGTCCTATGGCTACACCTTC.

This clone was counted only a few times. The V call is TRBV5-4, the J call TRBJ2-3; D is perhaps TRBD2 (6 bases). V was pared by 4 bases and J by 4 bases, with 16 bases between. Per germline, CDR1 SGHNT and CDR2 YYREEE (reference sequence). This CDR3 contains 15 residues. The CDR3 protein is CASSKGLTFPDTQYF. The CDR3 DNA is TGTGCCAGCAGCAAAGGACTAACGTTCCCAGATACGCAGTATTTT.

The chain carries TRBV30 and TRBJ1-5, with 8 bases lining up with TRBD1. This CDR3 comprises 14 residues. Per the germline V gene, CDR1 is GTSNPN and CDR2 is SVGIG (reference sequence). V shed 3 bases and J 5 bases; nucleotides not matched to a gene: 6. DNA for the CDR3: TGTGCCTGGAGAGACAGGGGCTTGGATCAGCCCCAGCATTTT. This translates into CAWRDRGLDQPQHF.

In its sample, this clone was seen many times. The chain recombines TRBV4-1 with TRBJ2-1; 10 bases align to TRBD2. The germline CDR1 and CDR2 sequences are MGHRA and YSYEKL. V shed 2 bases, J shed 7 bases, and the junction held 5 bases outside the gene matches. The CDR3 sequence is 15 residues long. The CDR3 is CASSQLSSGRNEQFF. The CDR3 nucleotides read TGCGCCAGCAGCCAATTGTCTAGCGGGAGAAATGAGCAGTTCTTC.

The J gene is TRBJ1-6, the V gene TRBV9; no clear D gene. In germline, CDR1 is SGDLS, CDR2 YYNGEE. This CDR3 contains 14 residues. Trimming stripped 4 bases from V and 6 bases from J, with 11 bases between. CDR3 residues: CASSQDFGNSPLHF. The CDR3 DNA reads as TGTGCCAGCAGCCAAGACTTTGGTAATTCACCCCTCCACTTT.

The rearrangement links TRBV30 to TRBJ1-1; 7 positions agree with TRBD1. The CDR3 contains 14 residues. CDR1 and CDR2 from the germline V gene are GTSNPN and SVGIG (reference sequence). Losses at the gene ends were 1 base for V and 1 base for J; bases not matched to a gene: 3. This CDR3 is CAWSEGTANTEAFF. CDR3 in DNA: TGTGCCTGGAGTGAAGGGACAGCGAACACTGAAGCTTTCTTT.

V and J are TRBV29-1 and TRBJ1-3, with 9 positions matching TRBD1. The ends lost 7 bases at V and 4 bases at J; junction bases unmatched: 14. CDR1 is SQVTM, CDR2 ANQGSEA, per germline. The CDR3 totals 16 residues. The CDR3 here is CSAIKGQGRSGNTIYF. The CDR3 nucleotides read TGCAGCGCTATCAAAGGACAGGGGAGATCAGGAAACACCATATATTTT.

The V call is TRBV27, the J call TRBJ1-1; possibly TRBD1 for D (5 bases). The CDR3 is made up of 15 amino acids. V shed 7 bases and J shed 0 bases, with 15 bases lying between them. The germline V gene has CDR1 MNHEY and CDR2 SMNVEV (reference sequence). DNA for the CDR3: TGTGCCAGCATCGACCCCCAGGGTATGAACACTGAAGCTTTCTTT. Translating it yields CASIDPQGMNTEAFF.

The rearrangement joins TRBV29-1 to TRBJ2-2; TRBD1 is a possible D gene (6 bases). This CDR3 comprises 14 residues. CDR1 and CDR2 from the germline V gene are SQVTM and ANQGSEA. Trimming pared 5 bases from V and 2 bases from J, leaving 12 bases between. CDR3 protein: CSVRGTSNTGELFF. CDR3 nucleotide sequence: TGCAGCGTTAGAGGGACATCTAACACCGGGGAGCTGTTTTTT.

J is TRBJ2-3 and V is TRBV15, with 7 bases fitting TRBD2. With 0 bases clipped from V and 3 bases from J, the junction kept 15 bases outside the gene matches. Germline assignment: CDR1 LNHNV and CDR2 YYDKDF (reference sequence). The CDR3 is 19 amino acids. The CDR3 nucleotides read TGTGCCACCAGCAGAGATAGGCTTCGACTAGCCGATCGGACAGATACGCAGTATTTT. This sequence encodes CATSRDRLRLADRTDTQYF.

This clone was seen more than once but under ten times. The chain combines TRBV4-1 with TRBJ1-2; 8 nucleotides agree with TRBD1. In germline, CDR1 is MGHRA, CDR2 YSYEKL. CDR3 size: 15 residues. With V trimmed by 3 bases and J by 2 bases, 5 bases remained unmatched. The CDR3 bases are TGCGCCAGCAGCCAGCCAGGGGGCCGCAACTATGGCTACACCTTC. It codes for CASSQPGGRNYGYTF.

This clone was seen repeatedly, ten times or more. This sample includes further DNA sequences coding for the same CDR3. As DNA, the CDR3 is TGCGCCAGCAGCTTGGGACAGGGGCCAGATACGCAGTATTTT. Protein: CASSLGQGPDTQYF. V gene TRBV5-1 combines with J gene TRBJ2-3; 8 bases map to TRBD1. With 0 bases clipped from V and 4 bases from J, the junction kept 1 base outside the gene matches. There are 14 residues in the CDR3. From germline, CDR1 is SGHRS and CDR2 YFSETQ.

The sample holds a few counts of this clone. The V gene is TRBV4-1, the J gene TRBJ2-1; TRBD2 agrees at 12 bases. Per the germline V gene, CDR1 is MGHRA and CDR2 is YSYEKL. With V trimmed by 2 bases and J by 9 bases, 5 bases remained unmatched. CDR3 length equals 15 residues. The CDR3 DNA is TGCGCCAGCAGCCAACAGACTAGCGGGAGCATTGAGCAGTTCTTC. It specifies CASSQQTSGSIEQFF.

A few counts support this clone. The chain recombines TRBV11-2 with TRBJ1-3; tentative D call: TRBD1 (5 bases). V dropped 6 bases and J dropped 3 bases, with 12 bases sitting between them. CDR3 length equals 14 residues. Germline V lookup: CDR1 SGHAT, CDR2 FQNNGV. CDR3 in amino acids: CASRAGFRGNTIYF. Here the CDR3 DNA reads TGTGCCAGCAGGGCAGGGTTTCGTGGAAACACCATATATTTT.